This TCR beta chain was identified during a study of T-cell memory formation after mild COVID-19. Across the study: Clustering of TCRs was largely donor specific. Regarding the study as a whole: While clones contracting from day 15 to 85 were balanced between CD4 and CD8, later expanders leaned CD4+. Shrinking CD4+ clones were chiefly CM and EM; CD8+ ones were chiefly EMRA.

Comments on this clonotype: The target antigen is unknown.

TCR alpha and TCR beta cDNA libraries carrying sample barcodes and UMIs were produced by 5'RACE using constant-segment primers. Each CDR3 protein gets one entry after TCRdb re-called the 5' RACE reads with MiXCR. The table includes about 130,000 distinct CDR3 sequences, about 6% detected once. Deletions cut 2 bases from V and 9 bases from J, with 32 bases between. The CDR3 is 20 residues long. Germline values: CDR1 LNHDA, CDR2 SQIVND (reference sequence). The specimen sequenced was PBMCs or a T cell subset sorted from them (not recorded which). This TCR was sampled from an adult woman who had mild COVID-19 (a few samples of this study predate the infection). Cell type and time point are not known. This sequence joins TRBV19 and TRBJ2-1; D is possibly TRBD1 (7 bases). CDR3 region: CASSIKGRGVSVDKRREQFF. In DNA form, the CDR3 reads TGTGCCAGTAGTATAAAGGGCAGGGGGGTATCAGTAGACAAGCGACGTGAGCAGTTCTTC.